This TCR beta chain was retrieved from a study of OX40 agonist ivuxolimab in advanced cancers. The overall study: Patients received ivuxolimab, an intravenous treatment, every 2 weeks at 0.01 to 10 mg/kg. Dose-escalation patients suffered from hepatocellular carcinoma, melanoma, renal cell or head and neck cancer. Of the participants, around 43% had some prior anti-PD-1, anti-PD-L1 or anti-CTLA-4 therapy, which was allowed.

Here immunoSEQ multiplex PCR was the method, and the copy in TCRdb shows in-frame clones only, minus some. The repertoire holds about 70,000 clones, with 75% to 85% as singletons. CDR1 and CDR2 from the germline V gene are SGHTA and FQGNSA. The CDR3 is made up of 17 amino acids. The V gene end was trimmed by 1 base and the J gene end by 7 bases; junction bases not matched to a gene: 13. The receptor's source is an adult with an advanced solid tumor such as melanoma, head and neck, liver or kidney cancer. This chain uses TRBV7-2 with TRBJ2-3; 8 bases agree with TRBD2. The material was CD4+ or CD8+ T cells sorted from blood, obtained in a trial of the OX40 agonist ivuxolimab. CDR3 amino acids: CASSLGFTTSAGHTQYF. In DNA, the CDR3 is TGTGCCAGCAGCTTAGGTTTTACGACTAGCGCAGGGCATACGCAGTATTTT.